These 19 T cell receptor beta chains came from one sample sequenced in a study of T cells in Graves' hyperthyroidism and ophthalmopathy. The CDR3 regions of TCR beta were amplified from RNA transcripts. First-round RT-PCR of the TCR CDR3 relied on the HTBI primer set. MiXCR, applied by TCRdb to the multiplex PCR reads, yields one record per CDR3 protein. The sample holds about half a million distinct CDR3 sequences, around 24% seen once. Sequencing was done on a sample of blood. The receptors here all came from a woman in her twenties or thirties with Graves' ophthalmopathy.

Many counts were recorded for this clonotype. V and J are TRBV18 and TRBJ2-7; D is possibly TRBD1 (5 bases). The CDR3 length is 14 residues. Germline assignment: CDR1 KGHSH and CDR2 LQKENI. V lost 2 bases and J lost 1, with 9 bases in between. The CDR3 DNA sequence: TGTGCCAGCTCACCAAAGGCAGGGTCCTACGAGCAGTACTTC. Amino acids: CASSPKAGSYEQYF.

This clonotype was observed a single time. The chain joins TRBV30 to TRBJ1-2; 10 bases match TRBD1. CDR3 length: 12 residues. Germline V lookup: CDR1 GTSNPN, CDR2 SVGIG (reference sequence). Trimming removed 8 bases from V and 8 bases from J; junction bases left unmatched: 8. CDR3 in amino acids: CAGPDRGLGYTF. In nucleotides, the CDR3 is TGTGCCGGACCCGACAGGGGGCTGGGCTACACCTTC.

The chain recombines TRBV6-1 with TRBJ1-2; D call uncertain. Germline CDR1 is MNHNS and CDR2 is SASEGT. The V end lost 7 bases, the J end lost 6 bases, and 18 bases lay between the germline ends. The length of the CDR3 is 14 residues. The chain's CDR3 is CASTLVGPANGYTF. CDR3 DNA: TGTGCCAGCACCCTAGTTGGACCTGCAAATGGCTACACCTTC.

This clonotype was detected ten times or more. The chain couples TRBV12-3 or TRBV12-4 to TRBJ2-7, with TRBD2 matching 7 bases. V lost 1 base to trimming and J lost 2 bases; unmatched junction nucleotides: 8. This CDR3 has 16 residues. CDR3 region: CASSLEWTRGTYEQYF. The CDR3 DNA is TGTGCCAGCAGTTTAGAGTGGACTAGGGGTACCTACGAGCAGTACTTC.

This chain uses TRBV5-1 with TRBJ2-2, with D possibly called TRBD1 or TRBD2 (5 bases each). This CDR3 contains 15 residues. Trimming left V 0 bases short and J 9 bases short, with 15 bases between. CDR1 and CDR2 (germline): SGHRS, YFSETQ. The CDR3 coding sequence is TGCGCCAGCAGCTTGGAAACAGGAGGCCCCAGGGAGCTGTTTTTT. Translation: CASSLETGGPRELFF.

This clonotype was counted ten times or more. This chain uses TRBV29-1 with TRBJ1-1; TRBD1 matches 8 bases. From germline, CDR1 is SQVTM and CDR2 ANQGSEA. The CDR3 is 14 amino acids. Trimming took 5 bases from V and 0 from J; bases not matched to a gene: 5. CDR3 residues: CSVWETGVNTEAFF. CDR3 sequence (DNA): TGCAGCGTTTGGGAGACAGGGGTGAACACTGAAGCTTTCTTT.

This clonotype was picked up many times. The chain carries TRBV7-9 and TRBJ1-1, with TRBD1 matching 8 bases. The CDR3 extends over 15 amino acids. From germline, CDR1 is SEHNR and CDR2 FQNEAQ (reference sequence). The junction had 5 bases not matched to a gene; V was cut back by 5 bases and J by 0 bases. The CDR3 here is CASSADRGMNTEAFF. The CDR3 region has the DNA TGTGCCAGCAGCGCCGACAGGGGAATGAACACTGAAGCTTTCTTT. The complete variable domain, with remaining parts taken from reference TRBV7-9 and TRBJ1-1, reads DTGVSQNPRHKITKRGQNVTFRCDPISEHNRLYWYRQTLGQGPEFLTYFQNEAQLEKSRLLSDRFSAERPKGSFSTLEIQRTEQGDSAMYLCASSADRGMNTEAFFGQGTRLTVV.

This clonotype was recorded a few times. The chain couples TRBV11-2 to TRBJ1-3, with TRBD1 identical over 11 bases. CDR3 length equals 16 residues. Germline values: CDR1 SGHAT, CDR2 FQNNGV. V lost 5 bases and J lost 3; bases outside the gene matches: 6. In DNA form, the CDR3 reads TGTGCCAGCAGCCATGGACAGGGGGCCTTTGGAAACACCATATATTTT. Translated, it gives CASSHGQGAFGNTIYF.

There are many counts of this clonotype. This chain joins TRBV28 and TRBJ2-7, with D perhaps TRBD1 (5 bases). The V gene's germline CDR1 is MDHEN and CDR2 SYDVKM. Trimming cost V 3 bases and J 3 bases, with 9 bases left between them. The CDR3 covers 13 residues. The CDR3 nucleotides are TGTGCCAGCAGTTTGATCGACAGCTACGAGCAGTACTTC. Protein: CASSLIDSYEQYF.

The CDR3 nucleotides are TGTGCCAGCAGCCAAGAAGAATTCGAATATTCTGAAGCTTTCTTT. Residues: CASSQEEFEYSEAFF. The chain has TRBV4-2 and TRBJ1-1, with D hard to call. Trimming took 0 bases from V and 6 from J, leaving 14 bases between them. In germline, CDR1 is LGHNA, CDR2 YNFKEQ. This CDR3 region has 15 residues.

In this sample, this clonotype turned up many times. This chain uses TRBV6-1 with TRBJ2-5, with D possibly called TRBD1 or TRBD2 (6 bases each). Trimming removed 5 bases at V and 2 bases at J, with 15 bases between. Germline CDR1 reads MNHNS; CDR2 reads SASEGT. The CDR3 contains 15 residues. As DNA, the CDR3 is TGTGCCAGCAGTATAACTTGGGGGGCGCAAGAGACCCAGTACTTC. The encoded protein is CASSITWGAQETQYF.

This clonotype showed up many times. The chain is built from TRBV6-2 or TRBV6-3 and TRBJ2-7; 8 bases are a match to TRBD1. CDR1 is MNHEY and CDR2 is SVGEGT in the germline V gene. The length of the CDR3 is 14 residues. V lost 6 bases and J lost 3; bases outside the gene matches: 7. DNA for the CDR3: TGTGCCAGCAGAAGGACAGGGAGTAACTACGAGCAGTACTTC. Its protein is CASRRTGSNYEQYF.

This clonotype was found many times. A read error may explain this, as a much larger clone is one base away. J is TRBJ2-5 and V is TRBV6-5; D unclear. V was cut by 2 bases and J by 6 bases, with 4 bases left in between. Germline assignment: CDR1 MNHEY and CDR2 SVGAGI. CDR3 length equals 11 residues. The CDR3 DNA is TGTGCCAGCAGTTACGAAAAGACCCAGTACTTC. It codes for CASSYEKTQYF.

At least ten counts were recorded for this clonotype. The V call is TRBV30, the J call TRBJ1-2; D not resolved. CDR1 is GTSNPN and CDR2 is SVGIG in the germline V gene (reference sequence). V was clipped by 2 bases and J by 6 bases, with 10 bases between them. The CDR3 has 12 amino acids. The CDR3 coding sequence is TGTGCCTGGAGTACGACCCCTGATGGCTACACCTTC. The encoded protein is CAWSTTPDGYTF. Looking up the rest from reference TRBV30 and TRBJ1-2 gives the full variable domain: SQTIHQWPATLVQPVGSPLSLECTVEGTSNPNLYWYRQAAGRGLQLLFYSVGIGQISSEVPQNLSASRPQDRQFILSSKKLLLSDSGFYLCAWSTTPDGYTFGSGTRLTVV.

The chain combines TRBV6-1 with TRBJ2-3, with TRBD2 matching over 7 bases. Germline CDR1 and CDR2: MNHNS and SASEGT. V was clipped by 8 bases and J by 3 bases; unmatched bases: 2. This CDR3 spans 12 amino acids. CDR3 DNA: TGTGCCAGCGGGGGGGAAACAGATACGCAGTATTTT. This gives the protein CASGGETDTQYF.

This clonotype was found many times. The V call is TRBV4-3, the J call TRBJ2-5; D is perhaps TRBD1 or TRBD2 (5 bases each). V lost 2 bases and J lost 5, with 12 bases in between. Germline V gene sequence: CDR1 LGHNA, CDR2 YSLEER. This CDR3 spans 14 amino acids. CDR3 sequence reads: CASSQSGLAETQYF. The CDR3 DNA sequence: TGCGCCAGCAGCCAATCAGGGTTAGCGGAGACCCAGTACTTC.

This chain joins TRBV20-1 and TRBJ2-5; D remains ambiguous. Germline lookup yields CDR1 DFQATT and CDR2 SNEGSKA (reference sequence). V was cut by 4 bases and J by 5 bases, with 11 bases left in between. The CDR3 consists of 12 residues. CDR3 amino acids: CSATNSRETQYF. CDR3 DNA sequence: TGCAGTGCTACAAATAGTAGGGAGACCCAGTACTTC.

This clonotype was seen repeatedly, ten times or more. The chain is built from TRBV12-5 and TRBJ1-1; D is ambiguous. The germline CDR1 and CDR2 sequences are LGHNT and FRNRAP. Trimming removed 5 bases from V and 4 bases from J, with 8 bases in between. There are 12 residues in the CDR3. The CDR3 loop is CASGPHGTEAFF. CDR3 DNA: TGTGCTAGTGGTCCTCATGGCACTGAAGCTTTCTTT.

This clonotype was seen a handful of times. CDR3 protein: CAWSVPPEETQYF. CDR3 nucleotide sequence: TGTGCCTGGAGTGTACCCCCCGAAGAGACCCAGTACTTC. V gene TRBV30 combines with J gene TRBJ2-5; D unresolved. This CDR3 has 13 residues. Germline V lookup: CDR1 GTSNPN, CDR2 SVGIG (reference sequence). V was shortened by 0 bases and J by 3 bases, with 8 bases between the two germline ends.